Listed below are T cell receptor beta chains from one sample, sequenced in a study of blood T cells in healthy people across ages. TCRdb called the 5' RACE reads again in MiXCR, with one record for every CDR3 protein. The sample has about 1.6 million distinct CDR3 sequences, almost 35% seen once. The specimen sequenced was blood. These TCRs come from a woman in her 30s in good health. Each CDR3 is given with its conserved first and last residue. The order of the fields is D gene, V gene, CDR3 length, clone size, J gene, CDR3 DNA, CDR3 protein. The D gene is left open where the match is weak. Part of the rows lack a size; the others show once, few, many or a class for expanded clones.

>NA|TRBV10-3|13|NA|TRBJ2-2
TGTGCCATCAGTGAAAGTATCGCCGGGGAGCTGTTTTTT
CAISESIAGELFF
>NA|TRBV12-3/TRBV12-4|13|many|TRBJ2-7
TGTGCCAGCAGTTTCGGGGGCTCCTACGAGCAGTACTTC
CASSFGGSYEQYF
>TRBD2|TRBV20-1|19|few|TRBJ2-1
TGCAGTGCTAGGTCGACCGGGACTAGCGGGGTTCGCTCATACAATGAGCAGTTCTTC
CSARSTGTSGVRSYNEQFF
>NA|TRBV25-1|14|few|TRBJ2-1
TGTGCCAGCAGGGACCCGGTTAGACGCAGTGGGCAGTTCTTC
CASRDPVRRSGQFF
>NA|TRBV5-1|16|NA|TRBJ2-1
TGCGCCAGCAGCTTGGTCCCGCGGAGCCAAAACAATGAGCAGTTCTTC
CASSLVPRSQNNEQFF
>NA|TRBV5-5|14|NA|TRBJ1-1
TGTGCCAGCAGCCTACCGGACGGAAGCACTGAAGCTTTCTTT
CASSLPDGSTEAFF
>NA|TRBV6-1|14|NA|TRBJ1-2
TGTGCCAGCAGTGAAGAAGGGGTGACTCATGGCTACACCTTC
CASSEEGVTHGYTF
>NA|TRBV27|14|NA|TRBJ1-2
TGTGCCAGCGGGACCAACACGGGGATTTATGGCTACACCTTC
CASGTNTGIYGYTF
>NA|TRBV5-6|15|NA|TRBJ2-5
TGTGCCAGCAGCGCTACAGGGTGGATTCAAGAGACCCAGTACTTC
CASSATGWIQETQYF
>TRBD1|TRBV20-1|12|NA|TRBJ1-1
TGCAGTGCAGGGGGCCTGAACACTGAAGCTTTCTTT
CSAGGLNTEAFF
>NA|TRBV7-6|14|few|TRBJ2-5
TGTGCCAGCACCCCCCTGGCCGGAGAAGAGACCCAGTACTTC
CASTPLAGEETQYF
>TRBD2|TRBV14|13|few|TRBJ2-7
TGTGCCAGCCGAAGAGCGGGACCCTACGAGCAGTACTTC
CASRRAGPYEQYF
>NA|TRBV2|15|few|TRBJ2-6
TGTGCCAGCAAGGAGGGCGACTCTGGGGCCAACGTCCTGACTTTC
CASKEGDSGANVLTF
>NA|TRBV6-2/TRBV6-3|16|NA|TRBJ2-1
TGTGCCAGCAGTTACTCGCCCGACAGGCACTCCTACGAGCAGTTCTTC
CASSYSPDRHSYEQFF
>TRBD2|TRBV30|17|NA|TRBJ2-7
TGTGCCTGGAGTGTGGGATTCGGGCGGGGGGCATCCTACGAGCAGTACTTC
CAWSVGFGRGASYEQYF
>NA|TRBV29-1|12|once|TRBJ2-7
TGCAGCGTGAACGTCAGGGGAGACGAGCAGTACTTC
CSVNVRGDEQYF
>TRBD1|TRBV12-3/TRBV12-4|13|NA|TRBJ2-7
TGTGCCAGCAGACTGGGACAGAACTACGAGCAGTACTTC
CASRLGQNYEQYF
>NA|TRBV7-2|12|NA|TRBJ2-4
TGTGCCAGCACCGGCAATGAAAACATTCAGTACTTC
CASTGNENIQYF
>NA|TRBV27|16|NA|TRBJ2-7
TGTGCCAGCAGTCCCTCCCGTGGCGCGACAGTTTTTGAGCAGTACTTC
CASSPSRGATVFEQYF
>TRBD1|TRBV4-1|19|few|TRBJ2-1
TGCGCCAGCAGCCAAGAATGGGACAGGGTGAGTGCCAATTTGAATGAGCAGTTCTTC
CASSQEWDRVSANLNEQFF
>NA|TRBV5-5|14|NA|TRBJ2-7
TGTGCCAGCAGCTTCACAAGGGGGAACAGCGAGCAGTACTTC
CASSFTRGNSEQYF
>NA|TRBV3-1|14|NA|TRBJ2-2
TGTGCCAGCAGCCACGAGGGGTTGACCGGGGAGCTGTTTTTT
CASSHEGLTGELFF
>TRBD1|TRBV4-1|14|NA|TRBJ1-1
TGCGCCGGCAGCCAGACAGGGATGAGCGCTGAAGCTTTCTTT
CAGSQTGMSAEAFF
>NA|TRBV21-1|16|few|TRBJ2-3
TGTGCCAGCAGCAAAGCGCCTAGCGGGGTCGCAGATACGCAGTATTTT
CASSKAPSGVADTQYF
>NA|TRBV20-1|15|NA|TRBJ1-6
TGCAGTGCCCAACCTCCGACCGACTATAATTCACCCCTCCACTTT
CSAQPPTDYNSPLHF
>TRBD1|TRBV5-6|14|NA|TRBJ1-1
TGTGCCAGCAACCCGACAGGGATGAACACTGAAGCTTTCTTT
CASNPTGMNTEAFF
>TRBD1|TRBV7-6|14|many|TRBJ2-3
TGTGCCAGCAGCCAAACAGGGGAGTCAGATACGCAGTATTTT
CASSQTGESDTQYF
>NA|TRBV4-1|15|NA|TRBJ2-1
TGCGCCAGCAGCTACCAGGGCCGCACGGGCAATGAGCAGTTCTTC
CASSYQGRTGNEQFF
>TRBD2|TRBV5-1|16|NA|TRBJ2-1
TGCGCCAGCAGCTCCGGACTAGCGGGAGTCAACAATGAGCAGTTCTTC
CASSSGLAGVNNEQFF
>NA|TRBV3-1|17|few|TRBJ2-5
TGTGCCAGCAGCCAGAAAATGGGGGGACGGCAACAAGAGACCCAGTACTTC
CASSQKMGGRQQETQYF
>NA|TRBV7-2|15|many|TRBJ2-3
TGTGCCAGCAGCTTAGCGGCGCGTAGCACAGATACGCAGTATTTT
CASSLAARSTDTQYF
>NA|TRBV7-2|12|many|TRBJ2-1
TGTGCCAGCAGCTTAGGGCGAACTGAGCAGTTCTTC
CASSLGRTEQFF
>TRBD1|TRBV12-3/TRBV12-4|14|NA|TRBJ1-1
TGTGCCAGCAGTTTTACGGGACAGGGGGAAAGAGCTTTCTTT
CASSFTGQGERAFF
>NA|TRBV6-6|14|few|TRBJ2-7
TGTGCCAGCCATAAAGGAGGGGGCCACTACGAGCAGTACTTC
CASHKGGGHYEQYF